This T cell receptor beta chain came from a study of control samples from healthy donors and cancer patients. This CDR3 comprises 15 residues. The ends were cut back, 3 bases at V and 3 bases at J, with 15 bases in the middle. Germline V CDR1 and CDR2: SGHAT, FQNNGV. Assay: immunoSEQ multiplex PCR; the TCRdb copy retains only in-frame clones and omits some. There are about 150,000 clones in the sample; more than 85% occur only once, and roughly 2.3% lies in the top ten. The sequenced sample consisted of blood. The rearrangement uses TRBV11-2 and TRBJ2-7, with D possibly being TRBD1 or TRBD2 (5 bases each). This TCR was sampled from a man in his fifties or sixties in good health. The CDR3 here is CASSFGSRGGYEQYF. CDR3 nucleotide sequence: TGTGCCAGCAGCTTTGGGAGTAGGGGTGGCTACGAGCAGTACTTC.